This passage covers 18 T cell receptor beta chains from one sample sequenced in a study of T-cell reconstitution after alpha-beta-depleted transplantation in children. Molecular barcoding with unique molecular identifiers was used for the TCRbeta library. TCRdb processed the PCR reads anew with MiXCR; each CDR3 protein has one entry. The sample records some 500,000 distinct CDR3 sequences, approximately 29% being singletons. The source material was PBMCs from the stem cell graft donor, sampled from the stem cell graft. The source of these receptors is a human donor who donated a stem cell graft to a child with aplastic anemia.

The chain has TRBV14 and TRBJ2-5; D ambiguous. V was trimmed by 3 bases and J by 9 bases, leaving 14 bases between them. From germline, CDR1 is SGHDN and CDR2 FVKESK. This CDR3 has 13 residues. This CDR3 is CASSQEQLLPQYF. The CDR3 nucleotides are TGTGCCAGCAGCCAGGAACAGTTGTTACCCCAGTACTTC. The whole variable domain, filled in from reference TRBV14 and TRBJ2-5, reads EAGVTQFPSHSVIEKGQTVTLRCDPISGHDNLYWYRRVMGKEIKFLLHFVKESKQDESGMPNNRFLAERTGGTYSTLKVQPAELEDSGVYFCASSQEQLLPQYFGPGTRLLVL.

The gene calls are TRBV4-3 and TRBJ1-6; D is undetermined. Germline CDR1 is LGHNA and CDR2 is YSLEER. The CDR3 has 15 amino acids. V lost 4 bases to trimming and J lost 5 bases, with 12 bases between them. The CDR3 spells CASSLSRDDNSPLHF. The CDR3, as DNA: TGCGCCAGCAGCCTCTCCCGGGATGATAATTCACCCCTCCACTTT.

The chain couples TRBV29-1 to TRBJ2-7; D remains ambiguous. Germline V gene sequence: CDR1 SQVTM, CDR2 ANQGSEA. The V gene lost 5 bases and the J gene lost 4 bases, with 9 bases spanning the gap. This CDR3 is 11 amino acids long. The CDR3 DNA sequence: TGCAGCGTTCTTGTGGGATACGAGCAGTACTTC. Protein: CSVLVGYEQYF.

This clonotype appeared a few times. The chain links TRBV7-2 to TRBJ1-1, with D perhaps TRBD1 (6 bases). The ends were cut back, 5 bases at V and 8 bases at J, with 15 bases in the middle. The CDR3 runs to 13 residues. The V gene's germline CDR1 is SGHTA and CDR2 FQGNSA. The DNA for the CDR3 is TGTGCCAGCAGCATAGTACAGGGATCGGAAGCTTTCTTT. It specifies CASSIVQGSEAFF.

This clonotype was detected only a few times. This chain links TRBV12-3 or TRBV12-4 with TRBJ2-7, with D possibly matching TRBD1 (6 bases). V dropped 6 bases and J dropped 5 bases, with 14 bases sitting between them. This CDR3 has 13 amino acids. The CDR3, as DNA: TGTGCCAGCAGACGACAGGTTTGGGACGAGCAGTACTTC. Its protein product is CASRRQVWDEQYF.

This clonotype occurred many times. V and J are TRBV12-3 or TRBV12-4 and TRBJ2-7; D not certain. There are 13 residues in the CDR3. V lost 7 bases, J lost 4 bases, and 14 bases lay in between. This chain's CDR3 is CASTTGREYEQYV. DNA of the CDR3: TGTGCCAGCACCACCGGGCGAGAGTACGAGCAGTACGTC.

The chain couples TRBV7-9 to TRBJ1-1; the match to TRBD1 covers 7 bases. The CDR3 runs to 14 residues. Germline loops: CDR1 SEHNR, CDR2 FQNEAQ (reference sequence). The trim removed 4 bases at V and 3 bases at J, leaving 5 bases unmatched. The CDR3 loop is CASSYPGGDTEAFF. CDR3 bases: TGTGCCAGCAGCTACCCAGGGGGAGACACTGAAGCTTTCTTT.

The chain has TRBV6-5 and TRBJ1-2; D is ambiguous. Trimming shortened V by 0 bases and J by 2 bases, and 7 bases separated the two germline ends. This CDR3 spans 14 amino acids. Germline CDR1 reads MNHEY; CDR2 reads SVGAGI. The CDR3, as DNA: TGTGCCAGCAGTTACTCCCGGGAAAACTATGGCTACACCTTC. It yields the protein CASSYSRENYGYTF.

J is TRBJ2-2 and V is TRBV7-6; D could derive from TRBD1 or TRBD2 (5 bases each). This CDR3 region has 17 residues. Trimming removed 4 bases from V and 7 bases from J, with 22 bases in between. Germline assignment: CDR1 SGHVS and CDR2 FNYEAQ. The CDR3: CASSSHPRDLKLGELFF. DNA of the CDR3: TGTGCCAGCAGCTCCCACCCCCGGGACCTGAAACTCGGGGAGCTGTTTTTT.

The chain links TRBV2 to TRBJ2-7; perhaps TRBD2 as D (6 bases). There are 12 residues in the CDR3. CDR1 is SNHLY, CDR2 FYNNEI, per germline. V shed 7 bases and J shed 4 bases, with 11 bases lying between them. The DNA of the CDR3 is TGTGCCAGCACCCAGGGACTTTACGAGCAGTACTTC. Residues: CASTQGLYEQYF.

This chain uses TRBV6-1 with TRBJ2-1, with TRBD1 as a possible D gene (6 bases). The length of the CDR3 is 15 residues. Trimming cost V 6 bases and J 0 bases, with 12 bases left between them. CDR1 and CDR2 from the germline V gene are MNHNS and SASEGT. CDR3 bases: TGTGCCAGCAGCCCCGGGACAAGCTCCTACAATGAGCAGTTCTTC. Its protein is CASSPGTSSYNEQFF.

Comments on this clonotype: One end of the junction fails to match germline, which may point to a read error. The J gene is TRBJ2-5, the V gene TRBV28; D remains unclear. CDR1 is MDHEN and CDR2 is SYDVKM in the germline V gene. This CDR3 contains 11 residues. The CDR3 sequence is CASSLKSGWDF. CDR3 in DNA: TGTGCCAGCAGTTTAAAGTCAGGCTGGGACTTC.

This clonotype came up a few times. The chain links TRBV27 to TRBJ1-1; D gene uncertain. Trimming took off 5 bases at V and 5 bases at J, with 12 bases between the two ends. CDR3 length: 13 residues. Per the germline V gene, CDR1 is MNHEY and CDR2 is SMNVEV (reference sequence). CDR3 amino acids: CASSEAGRTEAFF. CDR3 in DNA: TGTGCCAGCAGTGAAGCAGGCCGGACTGAAGCTTTCTTT.

This clonotype was seen a few times. Mismatch with germline at one junction end may stem from a read error. The gene calls are TRBV19 and TRBJ2-4, with a possible D match to TRBD2 (6 bases). The CDR3 length is 15 residues. Germline V lookup: CDR1 LNHDA, CDR2 SQIVND (reference sequence). The CDR3 DNA is TGTGCCAGTAGTATAGTCCAACTAGCCAAGAACATTCAGTACTTC. Protein product: CASSIVQLAKNIQYF.

This clonotype has just a few counts. The chain employs TRBV29-1 and TRBJ1-1, with D tentatively TRBD1 (5 bases). The germline V and J ends were trimmed by 5 bases and 11 bases, with 15 bases remaining between them. Germline values: CDR1 SQVTM, CDR2 ANQGSEA. This CDR3 comprises 11 residues. The CDR3: CSVSRGPLAFF. In nucleotides, the CDR3 is TGCAGCGTTTCAAGGGGACCACTCGCTTTCTTT.

V gene TRBV19 combines with J gene TRBJ1-4, with D possibly matching TRBD1 (6 bases). The CDR3 covers 13 residues. Germline V lookup: CDR1 LNHDA, CDR2 SQIVND (reference sequence). V was shortened by 7 bases and J by 2 bases, with 8 bases between the two germline ends. CDR3 loop: CASNRATNEKLFF. CDR3 nucleotides: TGTGCCAGTAACAGGGCTACTAATGAAAAACTGTTTTTT.

This clonotype was counted between two and nine times. The J gene is TRBJ1-3, the V gene TRBV5-8, with D possibly matching TRBD1 (6 bases). The CDR3 length is 15 residues. The V gene lost 0 bases and the J gene lost 4 bases, with 11 bases spanning the gap. The germline V gene has CDR1 SGHTS and CDR2 YDEGEE. The CDR3 DNA reads as TGTGCCAGCAGCTTGGAAGGGACAAGGGGAAACACCATATATTTT. Protein sequence: CASSLEGTRGNTIYF.

The rearrangement uses TRBV20-1 and TRBJ2-2; 13 nucleotides line up with TRBD2. J gave up 7 bases and V 2 bases, and 7 bases lay outside the gene matches. The CDR3 loop spans 16 amino acids. Germline lookup yields CDR1 DFQATT and CDR2 SNEGSKA (reference sequence). In DNA, the CDR3 is TGCAGTGCTAGACCACAAGGACTAGCGGGAGACGGGGAGCTGTTTTTT. Amino acid sequence: CSARPQGLAGDGELFF.